This T cell receptor beta chain was sequenced during a study of blood T cell repertoires in COVID-19. Study at large: Acute and convalescent COVID-19 samples came from the United States, Italy and Spain. T cells, B-cell-depleted T cells, or PBMCs supplied cDNA or gDNA.

Sequencing was performed with immunoSEQ multiplex PCR; in TCRdb, only in-frame clones are kept and a portion is missing. The sample lists approximately 130,000 clones, roughly 86% occurring once. With respect to this clone: One end of the junction is discordant with germline, which a read error may explain.

CDR3 length equals 14 residues. The germline V gene encodes CDR1 MGHRA and CDR2 YSYEKL. The specimen was peripheral blood. The V and J genes are TRBV4-1 and TRBJ2-6, with TRBD2 identical over 7 bases. This clonotype was obtained from a woman aged 45-65 years who had recovered from COVID-19. CDR3 loop: CASSQRWGGNVLTF. The CDR3 nucleotides are TGCGCCAGCAGCCAAAGATGGGGGGGCAACGTCCTGACTTTC.